A selection of T cell receptor beta chains follows, all from one sample in a study of shared clonotypes between healthy human individuals. Profiling relied on immunoSEQ multiplex PCR, and the TCRdb table lists in-frame clones only, not all of them. The top ten hold 1.1% of the sample, which has some 2 million clones, roughly 95% seen once. Sample: naive CD8+ T cells sorted from blood. The receptors stem from a man younger than 30 in good health. CDR3s include the opening cysteine and the closing phenylalanine or tryptophan. D genes are given only for firm matches. Rows may omit the clone size; those that give it use once, few, many or a size class.

D	J	V	size	DNA	CDR3
TRBD1	TRBJ1-3	TRBV5-6	.	TGTGCCAGCAGCTTCGGACAGGGAGCAGGAAACACCATATATTTT	CASSFGQGAGNTIYF
.	TRBJ2-7	TRBV4-1	.	TGCGCCAGCAGCCATTTACCGGTCGGGTCCTACGAGCAGTACTTC	CASSHLPVGSYEQYF
.	TRBJ2-7	TRBV7-9	.	TGTGCCAGCAGTCCCCCGGAGGGGGCAAACGAGCAGTACTTC	CASSPPEGANEQYF
.	TRBJ2-5	TRBV2	.	TGTGCCAGCAAAGCGGCTTTAACTCAAGAGACCCAGTACTTC	CASKAALTQETQYF
.	TRBJ1-5	TRBV6-5	once	TGTGCCAGCAGTTTATCTTGGGGGCCCCTAACGCCCCAGCATTTT	CASSLSWGPLTPQHF
.	TRBJ2-4	TRBV2	.	TGTGCCAGCAGTGAAGAGGCGGATCTCAAAAACATTCAGTACTTC	CASSEEADLKNIQYF
.	TRBJ2-7	TRBV6-1	.	TGTGCCAGCAGTGAAGTAAGAGGACATTCCTACGAGCAGTACTTC	CASSEVRGHSYEQYF
.	TRBJ1-2	TRBV4-1	.	TGCGCCAGCAGCCGAGCCTCGGGCCCAATCGGAGAAGGCTACACCTTC	CASSRASGPIGEGYTF
TRBD2	TRBJ2-1	TRBV13	.	TGTGCCAGCAGCTTGGAACTAGCGGACTACAATGAGCAGTTCTTC	CASSLELADYNEQFF
TRBD2	TRBJ2-1	TRBV27	.	TGTGCCAGCAGGGGACTAGCGGGGGGGCGAGGGGACAATGAGCAGTTCTTC	CASRGLAGGRGDNEQFF
TRBD1	TRBJ1-4	TRBV11-2	.	TGTGCCAGCAGGCTAGCGGGGTCGAGAGGACAGGGGGGTGAAAAACTGTTTTTT	CASRLAGSRGQGGEKLFF
.	TRBJ1-5	TRBV19	.	TGTGCCAGTAGCGGGACCGCGTATAGCAATCAGCCCCAGCATTTT	CASSGTAYSNQPQHF
.	TRBJ2-7	TRBV5-5	.	TGTGCCAGCAGCTCTAGGTATAACTCCTACGAGCAGTACTTC	CASSSRYNSYEQYF
TRBD1	TRBJ2-7	TRBV6-5	once	TGTGCCAGCAGTTACCAGGGGGCGGACTCCTACGAGCAGTACTTC	CASSYQGADSYEQYF
TRBD2	TRBJ2-5	TRBV28	.	TGTGCCAGCAGTTTGGATAGCGGGGGTACGTGGGAGACCCAGTACTTC	CASSLDSGGTWETQYF
TRBD2	TRBJ2-3	TRBV9	.	TGTGCCAGCAGCGTAGTGGGACTAGGGGGAGATACGCAGTATTTT	CASSVVGLGGDTQYF